This T cell receptor beta chain was identified during a study of T cell responses to AZD1222 COVID-19 vaccine. Germline lookup yields CDR1 MGHRA and CDR2 YSYEKL. V was trimmed by 1 base and J by 8 bases, leaving 14 bases between them. The CDR3 extends over 14 amino acids. Sequencing used immunoSEQ multiplex PCR; TCRdb keeps in-frame clones, though not all of them. There are some 120,000 clones in the sample; 93% occur only once, and roughly 0.87% lies in the top ten. Overall study results and limits: At study baseline, merely five or six AZD1222 recipients were seropositive.

As concerns this clone: The antigen is unknown.

This clonotype originated in an adult in good health. The sample consisted of peripheral blood, taken on day 0 of AZD1222 vaccination. The chain combines TRBV4-1 with TRBJ1-1; no definite D call. CDR3 coding DNA: TGCGCCAGCAGCCAAGTAGCAGATTCGTGGGAAGCTTTCTTT. Translating it yields CASSQVADSWEAFF.